This T cell receptor (beta chain) was documented in a study of blood T cell repertoires in COVID-19. Study at large: The samples span acute and convalescent COVID-19 from the United States, Italy and Spain.

CDR3 size: 15 residues. The V and J ends lost 5 bases and 5 bases, in that order; junction bases with no gene match: 10. Germline loops: CDR1 SGHAT, CDR2 FQNNGV. Enrolled through a virtual design, the participants were between 18 and 89 years of age and came from some 25 US areas. Recovered status applied to Cohort 3 donors who had two consecutive negative PCRs. It also applied to those with clearance or with symptom resolution. Per the original data handling: Amplification of reference gene primers was used by the study to estimate nucleated cell counts. Libraries were prepared by immunoSEQ multiplex PCR; TCRdb keeps only in-frame clonotypes and omits some of them. That table furnishes V, J and clone size, whereas the DNA furnished D and trimming. The table has nearly 400,000 clones, over 85% seen once.

Sample: PBMCs or T cells enriched from blood (not recorded which). The TCR sequence derives from a woman in her thirties who had recovered from COVID-19. This chain uses TRBV11-2 with TRBJ2-3, with TRBD2 matching 7 bases. For the CDR3, the DNA is TGTGCCAGCAGCGGAGTAGCGGGCCGAATAGATACGCAGTATTTT. This encodes CASSGVAGRIDTQYF.